A single sample gave rise to the 26 T cell receptor beta chains below, sequenced in a study of human T cells and chemical hapten exposure. Time point here: pre-sensitization, week 0. The treatment here: therapeutic diphenylcyclopropenone sensitization with weekly scalp DPC. TCRdb reprocessed the RACE reads via MiXCR and lists one record per CDR3 protein. The profile shows about 270,000 distinct CDR3 sequences, approximately 7.5% of them singletons. The input for sequencing was whole blood, taken in connection with sensitization to the hapten diphenylcyclopropenone (DPC). Every receptor here comes from a man between 18 and 29 years old with alopecia areata. Some clones in this sample may be carry-over from other donors' samples.

This clonotype was seen many times. V gene TRBV24-1 combines with J gene TRBJ1-2, with unresolved D. CDR3 size: 12 residues. V was cut by 4 bases and J by 4 bases, with 6 bases left in between. Germline assignment: CDR1 KGHDR and CDR2 SFDVKD. CDR3 in DNA: TGTGCCACCAGTGACGGCGCCTATGGCTACACCTTC. As protein: CATSDGAYGYTF.

The table lists this clonotype with a few counts. The chain is built from TRBV20-1 and TRBJ1-1; D not resolved. The germline V and J ends were trimmed by 1 base and 0 bases, with 6 bases remaining between them. CDR1 is DFQATT and CDR2 is SNEGSKA in the germline V gene (reference sequence). CDR3 length equals 13 residues. The CDR3 coding sequence is TGCAGTGCTAGAGGACACTTGAACACTGAAGCTTTCTTT. Its protein product is CSARGHLNTEAFF.

This clonotype was picked up many times. The CDR3 region has the DNA TGTGCCAGCAGTGTGGGACACACGAACACTGAAGCTTTCTTT. Its protein is CASSVGHTNTEAFF. V is TRBV27 and J is TRBJ1-1, with D perhaps TRBD1 (6 bases). CDR3 length equals 14 residues. The V and J ends lost 5 bases and 1 base respectively, with 11 bases between them. The V gene's germline CDR1 is MNHEY and CDR2 SMNVEV (reference sequence).

The genes are TRBV5-4 and TRBJ2-3; 11 bases fit TRBD2. CDR3 length: 16 amino acids. V lost 0 bases and J lost 5; bases outside the gene matches: 5. CDR1 and CDR2 (germline): SGHNT, YYREEE (reference sequence). CDR3 nucleotides: TGTGCCAGCAGCTTGGGTAGCGGGGGGGCTAAAGATACGCAGTATTTT. As protein: CASSLGSGGAKDTQYF.

This clonotype has a count of ten or more. The chain joins TRBV6-2 or TRBV6-3 to TRBJ1-1; D gene ambiguous. Trimming took 8 bases from V and 1 from J, leaving 11 bases between them. Germline-derived CDR1 and CDR2 are MNHEY and SVGEGT. The CDR3 sequence is 13 residues long. The CDR3 is CASVWGQNTEAFF. Here the CDR3 DNA reads TGTGCCAGCGTCTGGGGTCAGAACACTGAAGCTTTCTTT.

This clonotype was recorded at least ten times. The rearrangement uses TRBV24-1 and TRBJ1-1; TRBD1 agrees at 7 bases. V lost 7 bases to trimming and J lost 6 bases; unmatched junction nucleotides: 10. This CDR3 region has 14 residues. CDR1 and CDR2 from the germline V gene are KGHDR and SFDVKD. In nucleotides, the CDR3 is TGTGCCACCAGCAACCAGGGGGGTCGCGCTGAAGCTTTCTTT. Its translation is CATSNQGGRAEAFF.

V gene TRBV6-5 combines with J gene TRBJ1-1; D may be TRBD1 (6 bases). The V gene lost 8 bases and the J gene lost 6 bases, with 13 bases spanning the gap. Germline lookup yields CDR1 MNHEY and CDR2 SVGAGI. There are 12 residues in the CDR3. The CDR3 sequence is CASRTVRAEAFF. The CDR3 DNA follows: TGTGCCAGCCGGACAGTTCGTGCTGAAGCTTTCTTT.

This clonotype appeared many times. This sequence joins TRBV29-1 and TRBJ1-2; no clear D. Per germline, CDR1 SQVTM and CDR2 ANQGSEA. V gave up 0 bases and J gave up 7 bases, with 15 bases separating them. The CDR3 length is 14 residues. CDR3: CSVEDPRAGSGYTF. In DNA form, the CDR3 reads TGCAGCGTTGAAGATCCTCGGGCAGGCTCTGGCTACACCTTC.

In its sample, this clonotype was seen a few times. V gene TRBV6-6 combines with J gene TRBJ2-3; D gene unclear. The CDR3 is 12 residues long. CDR1 is MNHNY, CDR2 SVGAGI, per germline (reference sequence). V lost 2 bases to trimming and J lost 5 bases, with 5 bases between them. The CDR3 reads CASSYIVDTQYF. CDR3 DNA: TGTGCCAGCAGTTACATAGTAGATACGCAGTATTTT.

This rearrangement joins TRBV27 to TRBJ1-1; D is uncertain. The CDR3 spans 14 residues. From germline, CDR1 is MNHEY and CDR2 SMNVEV (reference sequence). Trimming removed 5 bases from V and 1 base from J, with 11 bases in between. CDR3 amino acids: CASSPFRQNTEAFF. CDR3 DNA sequence: TGTGCCAGCAGTCCTTTTCGACAGAACACTGAAGCTTTCTTT.

V usage is TRBV5-1 and J usage is TRBJ2-3, with D perhaps matching TRBD2 (5 bases). The CDR3 is made up of 13 amino acids. Trimming took 7 bases from V and 6 from J, leaving 15 bases between them. Germline V gives CDR1 SGHRS, CDR2 YFSETQ. Here the CDR3 reads CASSIFGLDTQYF. The CDR3 DNA follows: TGCGCCAGCTCCATCTTCGGACTCGATACGCAGTATTTT.

The sample holds many counts of this clonotype. The chain uses TRBV20-1 and TRBJ1-4; 7 bases map to TRBD1. The CDR3 has 16 residues. Germline CDR1 and CDR2: DFQATT and SNEGSKA (reference sequence). The trim removed 2 bases at V and 7 bases at J, leaving 13 bases unmatched. The DNA of the CDR3 is TGCAGTGCTAGACCTTCTTATGACAGGGCCTCTGAAAAACTGTTTTTT. It translates to CSARPSYDRASEKLFF.

This clonotype was seen at least ten times. The V call is TRBV18, the J call TRBJ1-1; 9 bases align to TRBD1. V lost 4 bases to trimming and J lost 1 base; unmatched junction nucleotides: 7. Germline CDR1 reads KGHSH; CDR2 reads LQKENI. The CDR3 is 16 amino acids. For the CDR3, the DNA is TGTGCCAGCTCACTAGGGACAGGGAAAGCGAACACTGAAGCTTTCTTT. It encodes CASSLGTGKANTEAFF.

This clonotype has only a few counts. This sequence joins TRBV20-1 and TRBJ1-2; 7 nucleotides match TRBD1. CDR1 and CDR2 (germline): DFQATT, SNEGSKA (reference sequence). This CDR3 has 18 amino acids. Trimming cost V 0 bases and J 2 bases; bases outside gene matches: 15. The CDR3 here is CSARDLGKTGASNYGYTF. CDR3 DNA: TGCAGTGCTAGAGATCTAGGAAAAACAGGGGCATCGAACTATGGCTACACCTTC.

This clonotype was seen more than once but under ten times. The V and J genes are TRBV15 and TRBJ2-5, with D possibly matching TRBD1 (5 bases). Germline assignment: CDR1 LNHNV and CDR2 YYDKDF (reference sequence). V lost 9 bases and J lost 1, with 15 bases in between. The CDR3 is made up of 14 amino acids. The CDR3 here is CATRPTDIQETQYF. CDR3 bases: TGTGCCACAAGACCGACAGACATCCAAGAGACCCAGTACTTC.

This chain uses TRBV5-1 with TRBJ1-1; the D gene is possibly TRBD1 (5 bases). The CDR3 is 13 amino acids. The germline V and J ends were trimmed by 5 bases and 1 base, with 9 bases remaining between them. Looked up from germline, CDR1 is SGHRS and CDR2 is YFSETQ. CDR3 sequence (DNA): TGCGCCAGCAGAAGACAGAAGAACACTGAAGCTTTCTTT. This gives the protein CASRRQKNTEAFF.

This clonotype was recorded many times. The chain links TRBV5-6 to TRBJ2-3, with 8 bases that match TRBD2. J lost 5 bases, V lost 7 bases, and 15 bases had no gene match. The CDR3 length is 16 residues. Germline CDR1 and CDR2: SGHDT and YYEEEE. CDR3 in amino acids: CASLYSGGDERDTQYF. The CDR3 nucleotides read TGTGCCAGCCTCTATTCGGGAGGGGACGAGAGAGATACGCAGTATTTT.

V is TRBV5-6 and J is TRBJ1-6, with D perhaps matching TRBD1 (6 bases). From germline, CDR1 is SGHDT and CDR2 YYEEEE. The germline V and J ends were trimmed by 7 bases and 8 bases, with 16 bases remaining between them. This CDR3 is 14 amino acids long. The CDR3 loop reads CASGTGTEDSPLHF. CDR3 sequence (DNA): TGTGCCAGCGGTACAGGGACTGAGGATTCACCCCTCCACTTT. Variable domain in full (rest from reference TRBV5-6 and TRBJ1-6): DAGVTQSPTHLIKTRGQQVTLRCSPKSGHDTVSWYQQALGQGPQFIFQYYEEEERQRGNFPDRFSGHQFPNYSSELNVNALLLGDSALYLCASGTGTEDSPLHFGNGTRLTVT.

This clonotype was recorded at least ten times. V usage is TRBV7-2 and J usage is TRBJ2-2; D gene uncertain. Trimming shortened V by 5 bases and J by 3 bases, and 7 bases separated the two germline ends. CDR3 size: 13 residues. CDR1 SGHTA and CDR2 FQGNSA come from the germline V gene. As DNA, the CDR3 is TGTGCCAGCAGCCGACGATACACCGGGGAGCTGTTTTTT. It encodes CASSRRYTGELFF.

This clonotype showed up many times. The rearrangement joins TRBV6-5 to TRBJ2-3; TRBD1 matches 8 bases. CDR1 is MNHEY and CDR2 is SVGAGI in the germline V gene. V was pared by 2 bases and J by 7 bases, with 5 bases of the junction left unmatched. The CDR3 has 14 residues. The CDR3 here is CASSYGTGRHTQYF. In DNA, the CDR3 is TGTGCCAGCAGTTACGGGACAGGACGGCATACGCAGTATTTT.

The genes are TRBV18 and TRBJ2-3; D perhaps matches TRBD2 (5 bases). The CDR3 consists of 15 residues. V was pared by 4 bases and J by 2 bases, with 13 bases between. Germline V lookup: CDR1 KGHSH, CDR2 LQKENI. The CDR3 sequence: CASSRTDSPTDTQYF. For the CDR3, the DNA is TGTGCCAGCTCACGGACGGACTCCCCCACAGATACGCAGTATTTT. Using reference TRBV18 and TRBJ2-3 for the parts outside the CDR3, the full variable domain is NAGVMQNPRHLVRRRGQEARLRCSPMKGHSHVYWYRQLPEEGLKFMVYLQKENIIDESGMPKERFSAEFPKEGPSILRIQQVVRGDSAAYFCASSRTDSPTDTQYFGPGTRLTVL.

Only a few counts were recorded for this clonotype. The chain links TRBV10-3 to TRBJ2-6, with no clear D. V gave up 8 bases and J gave up 0 bases, with 8 bases separating them. Per germline, CDR1 ENHRY and CDR2 SYGVKD. This CDR3 is built from 14 residues. CDR3 region: CAILKSSGANVLTF. CDR3 in DNA: TGTGCCATCCTGAAAAGCTCTGGGGCCAACGTCCTGACTTTC.

This clonotype was seen a handful of times. This chain connects TRBV4-1 to TRBJ2-7; 7 nucleotides line up with TRBD2. Germline loops: CDR1 MGHRA, CDR2 YSYEKL. CDR3 length: 15 amino acids. V lost 2 bases and J lost 4; bases outside the gene matches: 8. In DNA, the CDR3 is TGCGCCAGCAGCCAACGGCACGGGGAGGGTTACGAGCAGTACTTC. Translated, it gives CASSQRHGEGYEQYF.

The V gene is TRBV7-2, the J gene TRBJ1-3, with 9 positions matching TRBD1. Unmatched junction bases numbered 8, after V lost 8 bases and J lost 3 bases. Germline values: CDR1 SGHTA, CDR2 FQGNSA. The CDR3 is made up of 15 amino acids. The CDR3 region is CASLPDRGVGNTIYF. CDR3 nucleotide sequence: TGTGCCAGCCTCCCGGACAGGGGAGTTGGAAACACCATATATTTT.

The table lists this clonotype with many counts. The rearrangement uses TRBV21-1 and TRBJ2-7; the table gives TRBD1 as D, unverified against the DNA. TRBV21-1 is recorded as a pseudogene. CDR3 length: 14 residues. CDR3 in amino acids: CASSADRDAAEQYF. The CDR3 DNA reads TGTGCCAGCAGCGCGGACAGGGATGCCGCCGAGCAGTACTTC.

This clonotype appeared a few times. This chain uses TRBV20-1 with TRBJ2-3; 10 positions match TRBD2. In germline, CDR1 is DFQATT, CDR2 SNEGSKA (reference sequence). This CDR3 has 15 residues. V shed 3 bases, J shed 2 bases, and the junction held 5 bases outside the gene matches. The CDR3 DNA follows: TGCAGTGCTAGCCCGACTAGCGGGCACACAGATACGCAGTATTTT. Translating it yields CSASPTSGHTDTQYF.